This is a list of T cell receptor beta chains from one sample in a study of blood T cells in healthy people across ages. MiXCR, run by TCRdb on the 5' RACE reads, gives a single entry per CDR3 protein. The sample contains approximately 800,000 distinct CDR3 sequences, approximately 35% of which appear only once. The sequencing input was blood. These receptors were collected from a man aged 18 to 29 in good health. Both conserved end residues are part of each CDR3. A D gene is named only where the DNA matches it firmly. Not every row has a clone size; where given, it reads once, few, many or a size class.

size: .
D: TRBD2
J: TRBJ2-3
V: TRBV7-2
DNA: TGTGCCAGCGGACCACTAGCGGGGGGAACAGATACGCAGTATTTT
CDR3: CASGPLAGGTDTQYF

size: .
D: .
J: TRBJ1-2
V: TRBV7-9
DNA: TGTGCCAGCAGCTTAACCCCCGTGGAGTTCCAGAACTATGGCTACACCTTC
CDR3: CASSLTPVEFQNYGYTF

size: .
D: TRBD1
J: TRBJ2-3
V: TRBV7-3
DNA: TGTGCCAGCAGCTTGGACAGGGCGGCAGATACGCAGTATTTT
CDR3: CASSLDRAADTQYF

size: .
D: .
J: TRBJ1-1
V: TRBV29-1
DNA: TGCAGCGGTACTTATGAGGGCACTGAAGCTTTCTTT
CDR3: CSGTYEGTEAFF

size: .
D: .
J: TRBJ1-1
V: TRBV10-3
DNA: TGTGCCATCAATGGCTCGCCGAATGCTGAAGCTTTCTTT
CDR3: CAINGSPNAEAFF

size: .
D: .
J: TRBJ2-3
V: TRBV11-2
DNA: TGTGCCAGCAGCTTAGATTCCACAGGTCAGGGAAATACGCAGTATTTT
CDR3: CASSLDSTGQGNTQYF

size: .
D: .
J: TRBJ2-5
V: TRBV4-1
DNA: TGCGCCAGCAGGAGCCGGGACGACAGCTCCTACAATGAGCAGCACTTC
CDR3: CASRSRDDSSYNEQHF

size: .
D: .
J: TRBJ2-3
V: TRBV27
DNA: TGTGCCAGCAGTACCGGGGGGCACACAGATACGCAGTATTTT
CDR3: CASSTGGHTDTQYF

size: few
D: .
J: TRBJ2-3
V: TRBV7-2
DNA: TGTGCCAGCAGCTTAGGGCCGGGAGCCACAGATACGCAGTATTTT
CDR3: CASSLGPGATDTQYF

size: many
D: .
J: TRBJ1-6
V: TRBV10-3
DNA: TGTGCCATCAGAGGGACGGGAAATTCACCCCTCCACTTT
CDR3: CAIRGTGNSPLHF

size: .
D: .
J: TRBJ2-5
V: TRBV3-1
DNA: TGTGCCAGCAGCCAAGAGGCGTTCGAAGAGACCCAGTACTTC
CDR3: CASSQEAFEETQYF

size: once
D: TRBD2
J: TRBJ2-7
V: TRBV10-3
DNA: TGTGCCATCAGTGGCGGTAGCGGGGGGGCGACCGGCTCCTACGAGCAGTACTTC
CDR3: CAISGGSGGATGSYEQYF

size: many
D: TRBD1
J: TRBJ2-3
V: TRBV10-2
DNA: TGCGCCAGCAGTGAATACAGGGGAGACACAGATACGCAGTATTTT
CDR3: CASSEYRGDTDTQYF

size: .
D: .
J: TRBJ1-2
V: TRBV28
DNA: TGTGCCAGCGGAGCAGCCCAGCCCTATGGCTACACCTTC
CDR3: CASGAAQPYGYTF

size: .
D: TRBD1
J: TRBJ1-5
V: TRBV6-2/TRBV6-3
DNA: TGTGCCAGCAGTCCCACAGGGGGGAGGGGTAATCAGCCCCAGCATTTT
CDR3: CASSPTGGRGNQPQHF

size: .
D: TRBD1
J: TRBJ1-6
V: TRBV6-5
DNA: TGTGCCAGCGGACAGGGGTCTTCACCCCTCCACTTT
CDR3: CASGQGSSPLHF

size: .
D: TRBD1
J: TRBJ1-1
V: TRBV4-2
DNA: TGTGCCAGCAGCCAAGAAATGGCCCGAAGGACAGGGCGAGCTTTCTTT
CDR3: CASSQEMARRTGRAFF

size: .
D: .
J: TRBJ2-7
V: TRBV6-1
DNA: TGTGCCGGCAGTGATGGGCAGACCTACGAGCAGTACTTC
CDR3: CAGSDGQTYEQYF

size: .
D: TRBD1
J: TRBJ1-5
V: TRBV12-3/TRBV12-4
DNA: TGTGCCAGCAGCGCAGCGGGACAGGGGGCGAATCAGCCCCAGCATTTT
CDR3: CASSAAGQGANQPQHF

size: .
D: .
J: TRBJ2-1
V: TRBV6-1
DNA: TGTGCCAGCAGTGAAGCGCACGGACAGTACAATGAGCAGTTCTTC
CDR3: CASSEAHGQYNEQFF

size: many
D: .
J: TRBJ2-1
V: TRBV27
DNA: TGTGCCAGCAGTTTAAGTGGGACTCTCTACAATGAGCAGTTCTTC
CDR3: CASSLSGTLYNEQFF

size: few
D: TRBD1
J: TRBJ1-4
V: TRBV4-2
DNA: TGTGCCAGCAGCCAAGATTTCCGCCGGGACAGGGGTGAAAAACTGTTTTTT
CDR3: CASSQDFRRDRGEKLFF

size: .
D: .
J: TRBJ2-7
V: TRBV29-1
DNA: TGCAGCGTGAAGGAAACCTACGAGCAGTACTTC
CDR3: CSVKETYEQYF

size: many
D: .
J: TRBJ2-7
V: TRBV20-1
DNA: TGCAGTGCTAGACTGCGGACTCGGGAATACGAGCAGTACTTC
CDR3: CSARLRTREYEQYF

size: few
D: .
J: TRBJ2-1
V: TRBV5-1
DNA: TGCGCCAGCAGCAGGTACCCGGGGAGGAACAATGAGCAGTTCTTC
CDR3: CASSRYPGRNNEQFF

size: .
D: .
J: TRBJ2-5
V: TRBV7-2
DNA: TGTGCCAGCAGACGGACGGGGTCGTACCAAGAGACCCAGTACTTC
CDR3: CASRRTGSYQETQYF

size: .
D: .
J: TRBJ2-3
V: TRBV3-1
DNA: TGTGCCAGCAGCCAATCAGGCAGGGGTTCAGATACGCAGTATTTT
CDR3: CASSQSGRGSDTQYF

size: few
D: TRBD2
J: TRBJ2-5
V: TRBV6-5
DNA: TGTGCCAGCAGAGAGCAGCTAGCGGGGCAAGAGACCCAGTACTTC
CDR3: CASREQLAGQETQYF

size: few
D: TRBD1
J: TRBJ1-2
V: TRBV29-1
DNA: TGCAGCGTTTCAGGGAACAGGGGACAGTACGGCTACACCTTC
CDR3: CSVSGNRGQYGYTF

size: few
D: .
J: TRBJ1-4
V: TRBV15
DNA: TGTGCCACCAGCACCAGGCCCTCCCTAAATGAAAAACTGTTTTTT
CDR3: CATSTRPSLNEKLFF

size: .
D: .
J: TRBJ2-2
V: TRBV5-6
DNA: TGTGCCAGCAGCTCGTGGTCGGGGGTGGACACCGGGGAGCTGTTTTTT
CDR3: CASSSWSGVDTGELFF

size: .
D: TRBD2
J: TRBJ2-4
V: TRBV20-1
DNA: TGCAGTGCTAGCCCCCCGGCTAGCGGGGACCTAGCCAAAAACATTCAGTACTTC
CDR3: CSASPPASGDLAKNIQYF

size: few
D: .
J: TRBJ2-3
V: TRBV20-1
DNA: TGCAGTGCTAGATTCCCTGGCGCAGATACGCAGTATTTT
CDR3: CSARFPGADTQYF

size: few
D: TRBD1
J: TRBJ2-7
V: TRBV4-2
DNA: TGTGCCAGCAGCCCCACGACGCAGGGGGCTCTCTACGAGCAGTACTTC
CDR3: CASSPTTQGALYEQYF

size: few
D: TRBD1
J: TRBJ2-7
V: TRBV4-2
DNA: TGTGCCAGCAGCTCCACTAGGGGGCATGAGCAGTACTTC
CDR3: CASSSTRGHEQYF

size: .
D: .
J: TRBJ2-7
V: TRBV6-2/TRBV6-3
DNA: TGTGCCAGCAGTTACTCGACCGTCTCCTACGAGCAGTACTTC
CDR3: CASSYSTVSYEQYF

size: few
D: TRBD1
J: TRBJ2-1
V: TRBV12-3/TRBV12-4
DNA: TGTGCCAGCAGTTTTGGGACAGGGACCCGAGGGCCCTACCGCCTCTTTTTCAATGAGCAGTTCTTC
CDR3: CASSFGTGTRGPYRLFFNEQFF